Below are 13 T cell receptor beta chains sequenced from a single sample in a study of CD8 T cells in Susac syndrome. Reverse transcription used about 0.45 to 1 ug RNA and random hexamers. Each CDR3 protein gets one entry after TCRdb re-called the immunoSEQ multiplex PCR reads with MiXCR. The sample has roughly 200,000 distinct CDR3 sequences, over 85% seen once; the top ten hold 0.095% to 0.12%. Sequencing used CD4+ T cells from PBMCs. The origin of the receptors is a human donor in good health.

The chain carries TRBV4-2 and TRBJ1-2; D unclear. Germline V gene lookup returns CDR1 LGHNA and CDR2 YNFKEQ. The CDR3 is 15 amino acids. The V end was cut by 0 bases, the J end by 10 bases, with 18 bases between. CDR3 amino acids: CASSQDKNAPLYYTF. CDR3 in DNA: TGTGCCAGCAGCCAAGATAAAAATGCCCCTCTCTACTACACCTTC.

The rearrangement joins TRBV28 to TRBJ1-2; D gene ambiguous. Germline-derived CDR1 and CDR2 are MDHEN and SYDVKM. The CDR3 sequence is 12 residues long. V was cut by 4 bases and J by 7 bases, with 10 bases left in between. CDR3 nucleotide sequence: TGTGCCAGCAGTTCTGGGCCTGGTGGCTACACCTTC. This encodes CASSSGPGGYTF.

V and J are TRBV25-1 and TRBJ2-3; D is ambiguous. The CDR3 is 13 residues long. Per germline, CDR1 MGHDK and CDR2 SYGVNS. With 6 bases removed from V and 3 bases from J, the gap between germline ends came to 10 bases. In nucleotides, the CDR3 is TGTGCCAGCAGGTTTAGGAGAACAGATACGCAGTATTTT. This sequence encodes CASRFRRTDTQYF.

The V and J genes are TRBV20-1 and TRBJ1-1; 9 nucleotides align to TRBD1. V lost 6 bases and J lost 6; bases outside the gene matches: 8. CDR3 size: 13 residues. Germline V CDR1 and CDR2: DFQATT, SNEGSKA (reference sequence). This chain's CDR3 is CSAPGQGMAEAFF. DNA for the CDR3: TGCAGTGCACCCGGACAGGGGATGGCTGAAGCTTTCTTT.

CDR3 DNA: TGCAGCGTCTTTCTTACCTCTGGAAACACCATATATTTT. It translates to CSVFLTSGNTIYF. The V gene is TRBV29-1, the J gene TRBJ1-3; D not certain. CDR1 is SQVTM and CDR2 is ANQGSEA in the germline V gene. This CDR3 is built from 13 residues. Trimming pared 6 bases from V and 0 bases from J, leaving 9 bases between.

V usage is TRBV28 and J usage is TRBJ2-2, with 9 bases aligning to TRBD1. After removal of 6 bases from V and 4 bases from J, the junction contained 12 bases not matched to a gene. The CDR3 consists of 17 residues. Germline V gene data show CDR1 as MDHEN and CDR2 as SYDVKM. The CDR3 DNA sequence: TGTGCCAGCAGGCCAAATGGACAGGGGCTTAGCACCGGGGAGCTGTTTTTT. Protein sequence: CASRPNGQGLSTGELFF.

The chain has TRBV3-1 and TRBJ2-5, with 9 bases fitting TRBD2. From germline, CDR1 is LGHDT and CDR2 YNNKEL (reference sequence). The CDR3 is 13 residues long. Germline trimming cut 5 bases from V and 6 bases from J; bases unmatched to any gene: 4. CDR3 nucleotides: TGTGCCAGCAGCAGACTAGCGGTACAGACCCAGTACTTC. Translating it yields CASSRLAVQTQYF.

The chain couples TRBV28 to TRBJ2-3, with D perhaps matching TRBD1 (6 bases). V was pared by 8 bases and J by 6 bases, with 15 bases between. The CDR3 sequence is 13 residues long. Germline assignment: CDR1 MDHEN and CDR2 SYDVKM. Here the CDR3 reads CASSEAGEDTQYF. CDR3 nucleotides: TGTGCCAGCTCCGAGGCAGGGGAGGATACGCAGTATTTT. The whole variable domain, filled in from reference TRBV28 and TRBJ2-3, reads DVKVTQSSRYLVKRTGEKVFLECVQDMDHENMFWYRQDPGLGLRLIYFSYDVKMKEKGDIPEGYSVSREKKERFSLILESASTNQTSMYLCASSEAGEDTQYFGPGTRLTVL.

J is TRBJ1-2 and V is TRBV25-1; D is unresolved. Germline CDR1 and CDR2: MGHDK and SYGVNS. The CDR3 has 13 amino acids. V gave up 4 bases and J gave up 7 bases, with 13 bases separating them. Here the CDR3 DNA reads TGTGCCAGCAGTGTACGATGGGAGTCTGGCTACACCTTC. Protein sequence: CASSVRWESGYTF.

Here the CDR3 DNA reads TGTGCCAGCAGTCGAAGTAGCGGGCAAGAGACCCAGTACTTC. Amino acids: CASSRSSGQETQYF. The V and J genes are TRBV7-3 and TRBJ2-5, with 7 bases that match TRBD2. Germline CDR1 reads SGHTA; CDR2 reads FQGTGA. The J segment lost 2 bases and the V segment lost 6 bases, leaving 6 bases of the junction unmatched. This CDR3 contains 14 residues.

This chain joins TRBV5-4 and TRBJ2-5; D not certain. Trimming cost V 1 base and J 2 bases, with 9 bases left between them. The CDR3 runs 14 residues. Germline V gene data show CDR1 as SGHNT and CDR2 as YYREEE (reference sequence). The CDR3 coding sequence is TGTGCCAGCAGCTTGACGGTGAGGCAAGAGACCCAGTACTTC. Translating it yields CASSLTVRQETQYF. The entire variable domain, with the rest obtained from reference TRBV5-4 and TRBJ2-5, is as follows: ETGVTQSPTHLIKTRGQQVTLRCSSQSGHNTVSWYQQALGQGPQFIFQYYREEENGRGNFPPRFSGLQFPNYSSELNVNALELDDSALYLCASSLTVRQETQYFGPGTRLLVL.

The rearrangement joins TRBV7-9 to TRBJ2-2; unclear D gene. Trimming left V 3 bases short and J 2 bases short, with 16 bases between. The germline gives CDR1 SEHNR, CDR2 FQNEAQ (reference sequence). The CDR3 runs 17 residues. CDR3 in amino acids: CASSFRSRQPNTGELFF. Here the CDR3 DNA reads TGTGCCAGCAGCTTTCGGTCCAGGCAGCCTAACACCGGGGAGCTGTTTTTT. Together with reference TRBV7-9 and TRBJ2-2, the CDR3 gives the full variable domain: DTGVSQNPRHKITKRGQNVTFRCDPISEHNRLYWYRQTLGQGPEFLTYFQNEAQLEKSRLLSDRFSAERPKGSFSTLEIQRTEQGDSAMYLCASSFRSRQPNTGELFFGEGSRLTVL.

This chain connects TRBV15 to TRBJ2-1; D might be TRBD1 or TRBD2, each matching 5 bases. The V gene lost 0 bases and the J gene lost 3 bases, with 9 bases spanning the gap. The CDR3 sequence is 15 residues long. Germline V lookup: CDR1 LNHNV, CDR2 YYDKDF (reference sequence). The CDR3 bases are TGTGCCACCAGCAGAGATCGAGGGGACTACAATGAGCAGTTCTTC. Encoded protein: CATSRDRGDYNEQFF.